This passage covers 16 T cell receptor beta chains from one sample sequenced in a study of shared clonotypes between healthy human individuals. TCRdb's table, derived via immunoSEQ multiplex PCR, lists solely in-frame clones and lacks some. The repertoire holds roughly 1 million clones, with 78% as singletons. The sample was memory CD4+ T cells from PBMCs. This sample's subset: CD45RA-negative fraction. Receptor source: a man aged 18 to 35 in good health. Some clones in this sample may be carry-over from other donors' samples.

The CDR3: CASSPGLAGKGETQYF. The CDR3 DNA follows: TGTGCCAGCAGCCCTGGACTAGCGGGAAAGGGGGAGACCCAGTACTTC. This chain uses TRBV5-5 with TRBJ2-5; 12 nucleotides line up with TRBD2. Trimming removed 4 bases from V and 5 bases from J; junction bases left unmatched: 9. The CDR3 has 16 amino acids. Germline V gene data show CDR1 as SGHKS and CDR2 as YYEKEE (reference sequence).

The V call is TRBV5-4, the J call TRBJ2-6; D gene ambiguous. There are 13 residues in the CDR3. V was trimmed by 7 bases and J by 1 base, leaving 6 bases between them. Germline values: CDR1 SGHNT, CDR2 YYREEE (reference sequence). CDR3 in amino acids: CASGLSGANVLTF. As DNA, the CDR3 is TGTGCCAGCGGTCTATCTGGGGCCAACGTCCTGACTTTC. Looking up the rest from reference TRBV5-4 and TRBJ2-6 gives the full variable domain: ETGVTQSPTHLIKTRGQQVTLRCSSQSGHNTVSWYQQALGQGPQFIFQYYREEENGRGNFPPRFSGLQFPNYSSELNVNALELDDSALYLCASGLSGANVLTFGAGSRLTVL.

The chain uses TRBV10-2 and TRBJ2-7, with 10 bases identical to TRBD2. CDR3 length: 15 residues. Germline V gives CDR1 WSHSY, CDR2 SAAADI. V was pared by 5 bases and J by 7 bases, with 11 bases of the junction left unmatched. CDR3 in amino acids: CASSLAPSGRAEQYF. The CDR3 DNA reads TGCGCCAGCAGTTTGGCCCCTAGCGGGAGAGCGGAGCAGTACTTC.

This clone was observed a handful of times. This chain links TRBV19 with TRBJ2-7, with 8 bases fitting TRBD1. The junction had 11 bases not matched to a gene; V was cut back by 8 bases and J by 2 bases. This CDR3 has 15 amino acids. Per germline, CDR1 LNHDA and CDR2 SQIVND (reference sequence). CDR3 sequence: CASSQGGQGTYEQYF. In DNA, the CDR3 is TGTGCCAGTTCCCAGGGCGGACAGGGAACCTACGAGCAGTACTTC.

The CDR3 bases are TGTGCCAGCAGGATCTACACAGATACGCAGTATTTT. Its protein product is CASRIYTDTQYF. The chain combines TRBV2 with TRBJ2-3; D uncertain. The CDR3 length is 12 residues. Per the germline V gene, CDR1 is SNHLY and CDR2 is FYNNEI. Trimming took off 6 bases at V and 2 bases at J, with 6 bases between the two ends.

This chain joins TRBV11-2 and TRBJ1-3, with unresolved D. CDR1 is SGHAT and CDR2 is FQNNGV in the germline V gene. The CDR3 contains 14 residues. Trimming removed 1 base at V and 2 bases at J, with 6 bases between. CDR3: CASSLVSAGNTIYF. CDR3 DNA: TGTGCCAGCAGCTTAGTAAGCGCTGGAAACACCATATATTTT.

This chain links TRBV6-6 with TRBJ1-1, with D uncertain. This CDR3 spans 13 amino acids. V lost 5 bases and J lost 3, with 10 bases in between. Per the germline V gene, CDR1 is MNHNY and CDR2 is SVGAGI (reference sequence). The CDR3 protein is CASSPQSDTEAFF. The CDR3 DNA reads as TGTGCCAGCAGTCCCCAAAGCGACACTGAAGCTTTCTTT.

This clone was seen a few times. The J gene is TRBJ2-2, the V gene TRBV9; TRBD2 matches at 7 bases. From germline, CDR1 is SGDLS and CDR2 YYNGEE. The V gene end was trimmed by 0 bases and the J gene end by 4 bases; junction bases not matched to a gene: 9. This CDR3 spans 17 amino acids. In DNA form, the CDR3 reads TGTGCCAGCAGCGTAGGACGGGGAGGGACCGGCACCGGGGAGCTGTTTTTT. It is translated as CASSVGRGGTGTGELFF. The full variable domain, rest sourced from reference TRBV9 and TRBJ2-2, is DSGVTQTPKHLITATGQRVTLRCSPRSGDLSVYWYQQSLDQGLQFLIQYYNGEERAKGNILERFSAQQFPDLHSELNLSSLELGDSALYFCASSVGRGGTGTGELFFGEGSRLTVL.

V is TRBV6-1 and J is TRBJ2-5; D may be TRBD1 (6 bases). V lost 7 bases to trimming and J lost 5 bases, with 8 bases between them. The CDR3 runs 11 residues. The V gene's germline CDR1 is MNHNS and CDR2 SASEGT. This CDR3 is CASTGVETQYF. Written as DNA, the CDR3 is TGTGCCAGCACAGGGGTCGAGACCCAGTACTTC.

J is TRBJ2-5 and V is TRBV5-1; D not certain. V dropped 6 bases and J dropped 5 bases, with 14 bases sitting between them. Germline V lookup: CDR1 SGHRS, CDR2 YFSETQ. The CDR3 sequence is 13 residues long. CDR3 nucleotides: TGCGCCAGCATACCAGGAGTCGGGGAGACCCAGTACTTC. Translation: CASIPGVGETQYF.

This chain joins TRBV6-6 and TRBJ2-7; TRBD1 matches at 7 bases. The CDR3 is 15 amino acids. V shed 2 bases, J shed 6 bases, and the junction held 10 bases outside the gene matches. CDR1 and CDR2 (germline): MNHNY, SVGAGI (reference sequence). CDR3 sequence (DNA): TGTGCCAGCAGTTACCCCCGGGACAGTGGTGCCGAGCAGTACTTC. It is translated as CASSYPRDSGAEQYF.

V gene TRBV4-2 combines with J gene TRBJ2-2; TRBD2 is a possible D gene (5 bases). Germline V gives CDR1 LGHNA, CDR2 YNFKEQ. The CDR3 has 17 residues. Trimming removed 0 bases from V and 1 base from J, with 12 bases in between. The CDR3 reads CASSQEAATLNTGELFF. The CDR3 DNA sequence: TGTGCCAGCAGCCAAGAAGCGGCCACCCTGAACACCGGGGAGCTGTTTTTT.

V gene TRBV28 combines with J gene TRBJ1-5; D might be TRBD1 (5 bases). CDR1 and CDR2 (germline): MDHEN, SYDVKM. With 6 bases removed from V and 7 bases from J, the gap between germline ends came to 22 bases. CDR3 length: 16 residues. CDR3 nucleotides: TGTGCCAGCAGGCGTCCGGGACTTAGACGGGGACAGCCCCAGCATTTT. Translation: CASRRPGLRRGQPQHF.

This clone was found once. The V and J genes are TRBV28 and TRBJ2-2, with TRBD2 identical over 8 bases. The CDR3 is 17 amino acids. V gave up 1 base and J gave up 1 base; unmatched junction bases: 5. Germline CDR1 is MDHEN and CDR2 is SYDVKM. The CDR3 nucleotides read TGTGCCAGCAGTTTATTAAGGCTAGCGGGGAACACCGGGGAGCTGTTTTTT. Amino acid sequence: CASSLLRLAGNTGELFF. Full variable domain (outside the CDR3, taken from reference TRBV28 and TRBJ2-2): DVKVTQSSRYLVKRTGEKVFLECVQDMDHENMFWYRQDPGLGLRLIYFSYDVKMKEKGDIPEGYSVSREKKERFSLILESASTNQTSMYLCASSLLRLAGNTGELFFGEGSRLTVL.

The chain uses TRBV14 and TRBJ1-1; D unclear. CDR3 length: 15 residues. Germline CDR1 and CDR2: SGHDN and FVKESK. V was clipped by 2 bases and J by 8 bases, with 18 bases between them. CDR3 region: CASSQSSRAGAEAFF. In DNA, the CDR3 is TGTGCCAGCAGCCAATCTTCCCGGGCCGGAGCAGAAGCTTTCTTT.

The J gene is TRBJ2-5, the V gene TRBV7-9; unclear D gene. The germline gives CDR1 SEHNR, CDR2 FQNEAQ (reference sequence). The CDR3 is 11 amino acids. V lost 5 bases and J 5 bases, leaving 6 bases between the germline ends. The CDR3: CASSEGETQYF. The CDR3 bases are TGTGCCAGCAGCGAAGGGGAGACCCAGTACTTC.